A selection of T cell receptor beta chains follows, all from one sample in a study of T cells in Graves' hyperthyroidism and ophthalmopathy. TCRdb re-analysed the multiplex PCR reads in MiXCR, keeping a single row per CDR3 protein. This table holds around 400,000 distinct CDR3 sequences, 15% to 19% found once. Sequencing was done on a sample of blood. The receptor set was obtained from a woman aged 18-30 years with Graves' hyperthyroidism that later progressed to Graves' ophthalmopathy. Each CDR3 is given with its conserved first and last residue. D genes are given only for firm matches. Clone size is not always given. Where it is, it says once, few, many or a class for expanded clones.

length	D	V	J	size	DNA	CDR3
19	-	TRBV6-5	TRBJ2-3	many	TGTGCCAGCAGTTACCCGTCTCCCACAAGCGGAAGATACACAGATACGCAGTATTTT	CASSYPSPTSGRYTDTQYF
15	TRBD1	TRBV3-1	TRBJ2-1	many	TGTGCCAGCAGCCTTGGACAGGGGGCCTACAATGAGCAGTTCTTC	CASSLGQGAYNEQFF
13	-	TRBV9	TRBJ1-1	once	TGTGCCAGCAGCGTAGGTGGGGACACTGAAGCTCTCTTT	CASSVGGDTEALF
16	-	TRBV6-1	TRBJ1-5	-	TGTGCCAGCAGTGAAGAGCTGGGCAGTAGCAATCAGCCCCAGCATTTT	CASSEELGSSNQPQHF
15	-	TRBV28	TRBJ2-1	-	TGTGCCAGCAGTTTCTGGGGACCTCAAGACAATGAGCAGTTCTTC	CASSFWGPQDNEQFF
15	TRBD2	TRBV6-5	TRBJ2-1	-	TGTGCCAGCAGTTACTCGATGGACGGGGGGGTGGAGCAGTTCTTC	CASSYSMDGGVEQFF
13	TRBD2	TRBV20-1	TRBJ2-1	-	TGCAGTGCTCCCGGGAGGGGCTACAATGAGCAGTTCTTC	CSAPGRGYNEQFF
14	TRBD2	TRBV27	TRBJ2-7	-	TGTGCCAGCAGTTTATGGGGACTAGCCTACGAGCAGTACTTC	CASSLWGLAYEQYF
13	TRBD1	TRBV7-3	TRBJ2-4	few	TGTGCCAGCAGCCCAACACAGGGGGGCATTCAGTACTTC	CASSPTQGGIQYF
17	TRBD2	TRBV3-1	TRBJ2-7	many	TGTGCCAGCAGCCAGCCCAGGACTAGCGGGCGATCCTACGAGCAGTACTTC	CASSQPRTSGRSYEQYF
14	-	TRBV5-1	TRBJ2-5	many	TGCGCCAGCAGCGGGGGGGCTGGACAAGAGACCCAGTACTTC	CASSGGAGQETQYF
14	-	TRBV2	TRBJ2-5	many	TGTGCCAGCAGTTTTGGAGTGGTAACCGAGACCCAGTACTTC	CASSFGVVTETQYF
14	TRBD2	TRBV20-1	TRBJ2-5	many	TGCAGTGCTAGGGTAGCGGGAGGGCAAGAGACCCAGTACTTC	CSARVAGGQETQYF
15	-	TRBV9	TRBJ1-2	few	TGTGCCAGCAGCGTAGGAATTGGGGCTAACTATGGCTACACCTTC	CASSVGIGANYGYTF
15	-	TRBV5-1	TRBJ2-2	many	TGCGCCAGCAGCCTAAGACTAGATAGAGGCGGGGAGCTGTTTTTT	CASSLRLDRGGELFF
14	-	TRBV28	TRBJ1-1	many	TGTGCCAGCAGAAAACAAGGCGAGGCGGCTGAAGCTTTCTTT	CASRKQGEAAEAFF
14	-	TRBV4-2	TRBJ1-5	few	TGTGCCAGCAGCCACTTGTCGGGCAATCAGCCCCAGCATTTT	CASSHLSGNQPQHF
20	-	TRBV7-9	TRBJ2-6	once	TGTGCCAGCAGCTTAAAAGACAGGGTGGGGGGGGGCTCTGGGGCCAACGTCCTGACTTTC	CASSLKDRVGGGSGANVLTF
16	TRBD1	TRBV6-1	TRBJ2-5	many	TGTGCCAGCAGCTCCAGACCCCAGGGGGCGCGGGAGACCCAGTACTTC	CASSSRPQGARETQYF
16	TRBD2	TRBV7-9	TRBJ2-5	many	TGTGCCAGCAGCCCCGGCCGGACTAGCGGGCAAGAGACCCAGTACTTC	CASSPGRTSGQETQYF
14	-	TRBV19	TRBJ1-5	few	TGTGCCAGTAGTATACAACGTAGCAATCAGCCCCAGCATTTT	CASSIQRSNQPQHF
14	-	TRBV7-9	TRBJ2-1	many	TGTGCCAGCAGCTTAGATGGCAGGGACAATGAGCAGTTCTTC	CASSLDGRDNEQFF
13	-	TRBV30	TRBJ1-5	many	TGTGCCTGCCTAGGACAGCAGGGGCAGCCCCAGCATTTT	CACLGQQGQPQHF
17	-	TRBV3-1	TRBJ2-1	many	TGTGCCAGCAGCCAAGGGATTAGCGAGTCCTCCTACAATGAGCAGTTCTTC	CASSQGISESSYNEQFF
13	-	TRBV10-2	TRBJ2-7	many	TGCGCCAGCACCGGCACGGGAGCCCGCGAGCAGTACTTC	CASTGTGAREQYF
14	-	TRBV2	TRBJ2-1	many	TGTGCCAGCAGCGAGACTGAGGCCTACAATGAGCAGTTCTTC	CASSETEAYNEQFF
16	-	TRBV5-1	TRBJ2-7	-	TGCGCCAGCAGCCTCGAGAAGGGAGAAGTAATCTACGAGCAGTACTTC	CASSLEKGEVIYEQYF
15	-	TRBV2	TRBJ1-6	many	TGTGCCAGCAGTGAAAGGGCAGCCCGGGGTTCACCCCTCCACTTT	CASSERAARGSPLHF
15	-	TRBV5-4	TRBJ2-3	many	TGTGCCAGCAGCTTGAGACAGACTAGCACAGATACGCAGTATTTT	CASSLRQTSTDTQYF
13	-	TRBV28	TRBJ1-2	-	TGTGCCAGCAGGCAAGCCCCTAACTATGGCTACACCTTC	CASRQAPNYGYTF
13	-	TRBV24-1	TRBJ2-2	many	TGTGCCACCAGTGAAGCGGACACCGGGGAGCTGTTTTTT	CATSEADTGELFF
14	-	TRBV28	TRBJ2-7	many	TGTGCCAGCAGTTTAAACCCCCGGCCCTACGAGCAGTACTTC	CASSLNPRPYEQYF